Below, 16 T cell receptor beta chains from the same sample are listed, as sequenced in a study of CD8 T cells in ankylosing spondylitis. Each CDR3 protein is one row after TCRdb ran MiXCR on the 5' RACE reads. The data contain approximately 290,000 distinct CDR3 sequences, roughly 20% of them singletons. Sequencing was done on a sample of blood, either unsorted or a sorted T cell fraction (not recorded which). The receptors shown here come from a female donor with ankylosing spondylitis or in good health (not recorded which).

J is TRBJ2-1 and V is TRBV10-3; 7 bases match TRBD2. J lost 2 bases, V lost 2 bases, and 3 bases had no gene match. CDR1 is ENHRY, CDR2 SYGVKD, per germline. This CDR3 comprises 15 residues. CDR3 residues: CAISEGGGTYNEQFF. The CDR3 region has the DNA TGTGCCATCAGTGAGGGCGGGGGAACCTACAATGAGCAGTTCTTC.

This clonotype was seen repeatedly, ten times or more. The chain carries TRBV20-1 and TRBJ2-7; the D is unclear. The CDR3 runs 11 residues. V was clipped by 4 bases and J by 0 bases, with 4 bases between them. The germline CDR1 and CDR2 sequences are DFQATT and SNEGSKA (reference sequence). The CDR3 DNA reads as TGCAGTGCTATAAGCTCCTACGAGCAGTACTTC. This gives the protein CSAISSYEQYF.

This clonotype was seen only a few times. The CDR3 is CASSRAVWETQYF. The CDR3 bases are TGTGCCAGCAGCCGAGCCGTTTGGGAGACCCAGTACTTC. The chain uses TRBV7-8 and TRBJ2-5; D is unclear. The V end lost 5 bases, the J end lost 5 bases, and 12 bases lay between the germline ends. The CDR3 runs 13 residues. Germline V gene lookup returns CDR1 SGHVS and CDR2 FQNEAQ.

This clonotype was observed a handful of times. The rearrangement links TRBV10-3 to TRBJ2-2, with D unclear. Germline V gene data show CDR1 as ENHRY and CDR2 as SYGVKD. The length of the CDR3 is 13 residues. Trimming shortened V by 2 bases and J by 3 bases, and 4 bases separated the two germline ends. The CDR3 reads CAISEGDTGELFF. CDR3 sequence (DNA): TGTGCCATCAGTGAGGGGGACACCGGGGAGCTGTTTTTT.

This clonotype was detected ten times or more. The J gene is TRBJ2-2, the V gene TRBV10-3, with TRBD2 matching over 7 bases. V trimming: 11 bases; J trimming: 3 bases; junction bases outside the gene matches: 9. The germline V gene has CDR1 ENHRY and CDR2 SYGVKD. The CDR3 totals 14 residues. The CDR3 region has the DNA TGTGCCCTCGGAGGTGCGGGGGACACCGGGGAGCTGTTTTTT. It specifies CALGGAGDTGELFF.

This clonotype was picked up a small number of times. The chain carries TRBV20-1 and TRBJ2-3; D may match TRBD1 or TRBD2 (5 bases each). V was pared by 7 bases and J by 1 base, with 15 bases between. The CDR3 spans 14 residues. Germline values: CDR1 DFQATT, CDR2 SNEGSKA (reference sequence). The CDR3 DNA is TGCAGTGTTAAGCGGCCGGGGCGCACAGATACGCAGTATTTT. Translated, it gives CSVKRPGRTDTQYF.

This rearrangement joins TRBV18 to TRBJ1-6, with no clear D. This CDR3 comprises 14 residues. V lost 6 bases and J 8 bases, leaving 14 bases between the germline ends. Germline assignment: CDR1 KGHSH and CDR2 LQKENI. The CDR3 sequence: CASSLGRPDSPLHF. The CDR3 DNA sequence: TGTGCCAGCTCTCTCGGGCGCCCGGATTCACCCCTCCACTTT.

The rearrangement joins TRBV28 to TRBJ1-5; D is perhaps TRBD1 (5 bases). V lost 3 bases and J lost 8, with 11 bases in between. Germline V gives CDR1 MDHEN, CDR2 SYDVKM. The CDR3 sequence is 13 residues long. The chain's CDR3 is CASSFRGWEPQHF. In DNA, the CDR3 is TGTGCCAGCAGTTTTAGGGGCTGGGAGCCCCAGCATTTT.

This clonotype showed up just a few times. V is TRBV18 and J is TRBJ2-3; either TRBD1 or TRBD2 may fit D (6 bases each). The CDR3 sequence is 15 residues long. The germline V gene encodes CDR1 KGHSH and CDR2 LQKENI. Trimming left V 0 bases short and J 6 bases short, with 13 bases between. CDR3 in DNA: TGTGCCAGCTCACCACCCGCGACAGGAGGGGATACGCAGTATTTT. Encoded protein: CASSPPATGGDTQYF.

This clonotype has just a few counts. The chain is built from TRBV7-2 and TRBJ2-1; D is unresolved. Deletions cut 5 bases from V and 3 bases from J, with 17 bases between. The CDR3 contains 16 residues. The germline V gene has CDR1 SGHTA and CDR2 FQGNSA. The CDR3 spells CASSRTHSNDYNEQFF. CDR3 nucleotide sequence: TGTGCCAGCAGCCGCACTCACTCCAATGACTACAATGAGCAGTTCTTC.

This clonotype was found many times. The chain has TRBV5-5 and TRBJ2-7; 8 nucleotides align to TRBD1. The V segment lost 5 bases and the J segment 2 bases; nucleotides outside the gene matches: 9. The CDR3 has 15 residues. CDR1 is SGHKS and CDR2 is YYEKEE in the germline V gene (reference sequence). DNA of the CDR3: TGTGCCAGCAGGGGTTCGGGGACAGGTCCCTACGAGCAGTACTTC. This gives the protein CASRGSGTGPYEQYF.

Many counts were recorded for this clonotype. This sequence joins TRBV29-1 and TRBJ1-5, with D perhaps matching TRBD1 (6 bases). The germline V gene has CDR1 SQVTM and CDR2 ANQGSEA. Trimming removed 6 bases from V and 4 bases from J, with 13 bases in between. There are 13 residues in the CDR3. CDR3 residues: CSVRDTSNQPQHF. DNA of the CDR3: TGCAGCGTCCGGGACACCTCAAATCAGCCCCAGCATTTT.

The gene calls are TRBV10-1 and TRBJ2-7; D gene ambiguous. The CDR3 runs to 13 residues. Per the germline V gene, CDR1 is WNHNN and CDR2 is SYGVQD (reference sequence). Trimming took off 5 bases at V and 5 bases at J, with 13 bases between the two ends. In nucleotides, the CDR3 is TGCGCCAGCAGTTCCTCAGGTCGCCACGAGCAGTACTTC. It codes for CASSSSGRHEQYF.

This clonotype came up a few times. The chain combines TRBV2 with TRBJ2-7; D unresolved. Germline loops: CDR1 SNHLY, CDR2 FYNNEI. The CDR3 spans 13 residues. V gave up 9 bases and J gave up 3 bases, with 15 bases separating them. The CDR3 protein is CARGDEEGYEQYF. DNA for the CDR3: TGTGCCAGGGGCGATGAGGAAGGCTACGAGCAGTACTTC.

This chain uses TRBV7-2 with TRBJ2-1; 9 bases agree with TRBD2. CDR1 is SGHTA, CDR2 FQGNSA, per germline. There are 17 residues in the CDR3. J was trimmed by 2 bases and V by 0 bases; bases with no gene match: 5. CDR3 sequence (DNA): TGTGCCAGCAGCTTAGCCTCAGCGGGAGGCCCCTACAATGAGCAGTTCTTC. It encodes CASSLASAGGPYNEQFF. Full variable domain (remainder filled in from reference TRBV7-2 and TRBJ2-1): GAGVSQSPSNKVTEKGKDVELRCDPISGHTALYWYRQSLGQGLEFLIYFQGNSAPDKSGLPSDRFSAERTGGSVSTLTIQRTQQEDSAVYLCASSLASAGGPYNEQFFGPGTRLTVL.

The chain uses TRBV4-3 and TRBJ1-3; D is unresolved. The CDR3 has 19 residues. V was cut by 7 bases and J by 2 bases, with 27 bases left in between. CDR1 is LGHNA and CDR2 is YSLEER in the germline V gene. Here the CDR3 reads CASKRLADLSRRAGNTIYF. The CDR3 DNA is TGCGCCAGCAAGAGGCTGGCCGATCTCTCGAGGAGGGCTGGAAACACCATATATTTT.